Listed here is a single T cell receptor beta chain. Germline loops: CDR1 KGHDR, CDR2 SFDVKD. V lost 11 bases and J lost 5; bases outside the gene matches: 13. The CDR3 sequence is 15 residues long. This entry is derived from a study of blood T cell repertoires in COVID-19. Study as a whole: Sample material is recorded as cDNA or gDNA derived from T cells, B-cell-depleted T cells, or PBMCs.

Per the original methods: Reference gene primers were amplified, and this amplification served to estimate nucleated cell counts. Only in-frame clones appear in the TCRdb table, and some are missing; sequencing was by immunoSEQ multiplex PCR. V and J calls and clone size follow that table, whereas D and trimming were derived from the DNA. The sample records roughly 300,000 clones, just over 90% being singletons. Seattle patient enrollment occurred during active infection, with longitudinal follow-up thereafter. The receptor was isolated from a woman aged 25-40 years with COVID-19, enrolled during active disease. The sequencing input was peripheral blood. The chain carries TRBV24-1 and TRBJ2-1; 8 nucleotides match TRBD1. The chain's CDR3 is CAIHFPDREDNEQFF. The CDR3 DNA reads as TGTGCCATACACTTCCCGGACAGGGAGGACAATGAGCAGTTCTTC.